Listed below are T cell receptor beta chains from one sample, sequenced in a study of shared clonotypes between healthy human individuals. Sequencing used immunoSEQ multiplex PCR; TCRdb keeps in-frame clones, though not all of them. The data contain a few million clones, about 92% of them singletons. The sequenced sample consisted of naive CD4+ T cells sorted from blood. All receptors come from a young man in good health. Each CDR3 is given with its conserved first and last residue. A D gene is named only where the DNA matches it firmly. Clone size appears in some rows only: once, few, many, or a class for an expanded clone.

cdr3_aa,cdr3_nt,clone_size,j_call,v_call,d_call
CASSGGLAGWNEQFF,TGTGCCAGCAGCGGAGGACTAGCGGGATGGAATGAGCAGTTCTTC,NA,TRBJ2-1,TRBV11-2,TRBD2
CASSLHSVNNQPQHF,TGTGCCAGCAGTTTGCACAGTGTCAACAATCAGCCCCAGCATTTT,few,TRBJ1-5,TRBV27,NA
CASSQGLAGADTQYF,TGCGCCAGCAGCCAAGGACTAGCGGGAGCAGATACGCAGTATTTT,NA,TRBJ2-3,TRBV5-1,TRBD2
CASSLGQVGYEQYF,TGTGCCAGCAGCTTAGGACAGGTGGGCTACGAGCAGTACTTC,NA,TRBJ2-7,TRBV11-2,NA
CASSSPSGPEETQYF,TGCGCCAGCAGCTCCCCATCCGGCCCGGAAGAGACCCAGTACTTC,NA,TRBJ2-5,TRBV5-1,NA
CASSLGTGGQNTEAFF,TGTGCCAGCAGCTTGGGGACAGGGGGCCAGAACACTGAAGCTTTCTTT,once,TRBJ1-1,TRBV7-9,TRBD1
CASSPGQGAYEQYF,TGTGCCAGCAGCCCCGGACAGGGGGCTTACGAGCAGTACTTC,NA,TRBJ2-7,TRBV7-9,TRBD1
CASSSASVLAGKETQYF,TGTGCCAGCTCGTCGGCGAGCGTTCTAGCGGGGAAAGAGACCCAGTACTTC,NA,TRBJ2-5,TRBV18,TRBD2
CASSLSEEGQEYF,TGTGCCAGCAGTTTAAGTGAGGAGGGACAAGAGTACTTC,NA,TRBJ2-7,TRBV28,NA
CASSVEGVGTEAFF,TGTGCCAGCAGCGTAGAGGGTGTTGGCACTGAAGCTTTCTTT,NA,TRBJ1-1,TRBV9,NA
CASSSFGVRTGNTIYF,TGTGCCAGCAGCTCGTTCGGGGTGAGGACTGGAAACACCATATATTTT,NA,TRBJ1-3,TRBV7-2,NA
CASSKRQRGQFF,TGTGCCAGCAGCAAGCGGCAGCGCGGGCAGTTCTTC,once,TRBJ2-1,TRBV21-1,NA
CASSVIGGQDYGYTF,TGTGCCAGCAGTGTTATAGGGGGCCAGGACTATGGCTACACCTTC,NA,TRBJ1-2,TRBV2,TRBD1
CASRSTSRRQYF,TGTGCCAGCAGATCGACTAGCCGTAGGCAGTACTTC,few,TRBJ2-7,TRBV2,TRBD2
CASSLFLQETQYF,TGTGCCAGCAGCTTGTTCCTCCAAGAGACCCAGTACTTC,NA,TRBJ2-5,TRBV5-4,NA
CASSVGGLENEQFF,TGTGCCAGCAGCGTAGGCGGACTAGAAAATGAGCAGTTCTTC,NA,TRBJ2-1,TRBV9,TRBD2
CASSLGKSYEQYF,TGTGCCAGCAGTTTAGGCAAATCCTACGAGCAGTACTTC,NA,TRBJ2-7,TRBV6-1,NA
CASSYFSDSGNTIYF,TGTGCCAGCAGTTACTTCAGCGATTCTGGAAACACCATATATTTT,NA,TRBJ1-3,TRBV6-5,NA
CATSRPGPYEQYF,TGTGCCACCAGCAGACCGGGGCCCTACGAGCAGTACTTC,once,TRBJ2-7,TRBV15,NA
CACDREYSPLHF,TGTGCCTGTGACAGAGAATATTCACCCCTCCACTTT,few,TRBJ1-6,TRBV30,NA
CASRELETVTEAFF,TGTGCCAGCAGAGAACTCGAGACAGTGACTGAAGCTTTCTTT,NA,TRBJ1-1,TRBV6-5,NA
CGRPGQGYNYGYTF,TGTGGGCGACCGGGACAGGGCTATAACTATGGCTACACCTTC,NA,TRBJ1-2,TRBV19,TRBD1
CASSPFLSSSTDTQYF,TGTGCCAGCAGCCCTTTTCTGTCTTCTAGCACAGATACGCAGTATTTT,once,TRBJ2-3,TRBV11-2,NA
CASSAQNTEAFF,TGTGCCAGCAGCGCGCAGAACACTGAAGCTTTCTTT,NA,TRBJ1-1,TRBV9,NA
CASSSYPGPPYGYTF,TGTGCCAGCAGCTCATATCCGGGACCACCCTATGGCTACACCTTC,once,TRBJ1-2,TRBV28,NA
CASSFNRGENTEAFF,TGTGCCAGCAGCTTTAACAGGGGCGAGAACACTGAAGCTTTCTTT,NA,TRBJ1-1,TRBV7-9,TRBD1
CATSSGLAGAAQYF,TGTGCCACCAGCAGTGGGCTAGCGGGAGCGGCGCAGTATTTT,NA,TRBJ2-3,TRBV15,TRBD2
CASRADRSSEQYF,TGTGCCAGCAGGGCGGACAGGTCAAGCGAGCAGTACTTC,NA,TRBJ2-7,TRBV28,TRBD1
CASSRGQLNEKLFF,TGTGCCAGCAGCCGGGGACAGCTTAATGAAAAACTGTTTTTT,NA,TRBJ1-4,TRBV6-5,TRBD1
CASSQERGGKETQYF,TGCGCCAGCAGCCAAGAGCGGGGAGGAAAAGAGACCCAGTACTTC,few,TRBJ2-5,TRBV4-1,NA
CASSVQAGVQETQYF,TGTGCCAGCAGCGTACAGGCGGGGGTCCAAGAGACCCAGTACTTC,NA,TRBJ2-5,TRBV7-2,TRBD2
CASTFDRGGGEKLFF,TGTGCCAGCACTTTCGACCGGGGTGGAGGTGAAAAACTGTTTTTT,NA,TRBJ1-4,TRBV2,NA
CASSLQPSGGPDTQYF,TGTGCCAGCAGCTTACAGCCTAGCGGTGGGCCAGATACGCAGTATTTT,NA,TRBJ2-3,TRBV7-2,TRBD2
CASCLGVAGGIYEQYF,TGTGCCAGCTGTCTCGGGGTAGCGGGAGGTATCTACGAGCAGTACTTC,once,TRBJ2-7,TRBV7-9,TRBD2
CASSGDRGLGNTIYF,TGTGCCAGCAGCGGCGACAGGGGGCTCGGAAACACCATATATTTT,NA,TRBJ1-3,TRBV9,TRBD1
CASSEQGVNSPLHF,TGTGCCAGCAGTGAACAAGGGGTCAATTCACCCCTCCACTTT,NA,TRBJ1-6,TRBV2,NA
CASKTSGGPQETQYF,TGTGCCAGCAAGACTAGCGGGGGCCCTCAAGAGACCCAGTACTTC,NA,TRBJ2-5,TRBV2,TRBD2
CASSLVGPLGYEQYF,TGTGCCAGCAGCTTAGTCGGGCCTCTGGGGTACGAGCAGTACTTC,NA,TRBJ2-7,TRBV7-2,NA
CASNAAHEQYF,TGTGCCAGCAACGCTGCCCACGAGCAGTACTTC,NA,TRBJ2-7,TRBV6-5,NA
CASSWRREGQYEQYF,TGTGCCAGCAGTTGGAGGCGGGAGGGCCAATACGAGCAGTACTTC,NA,TRBJ2-7,TRBV27,TRBD2
CASRGQDMNTEAFF,TGTGCCAGTAGGGGACAGGACATGAACACTGAAGCTTTCTTT,few,TRBJ1-1,TRBV19,TRBD1
CASSEGGRYEQYF,TGCGCCAGCAGCGAAGGGGGGCGATACGAGCAGTACTTC,NA,TRBJ2-7,TRBV5-1,NA